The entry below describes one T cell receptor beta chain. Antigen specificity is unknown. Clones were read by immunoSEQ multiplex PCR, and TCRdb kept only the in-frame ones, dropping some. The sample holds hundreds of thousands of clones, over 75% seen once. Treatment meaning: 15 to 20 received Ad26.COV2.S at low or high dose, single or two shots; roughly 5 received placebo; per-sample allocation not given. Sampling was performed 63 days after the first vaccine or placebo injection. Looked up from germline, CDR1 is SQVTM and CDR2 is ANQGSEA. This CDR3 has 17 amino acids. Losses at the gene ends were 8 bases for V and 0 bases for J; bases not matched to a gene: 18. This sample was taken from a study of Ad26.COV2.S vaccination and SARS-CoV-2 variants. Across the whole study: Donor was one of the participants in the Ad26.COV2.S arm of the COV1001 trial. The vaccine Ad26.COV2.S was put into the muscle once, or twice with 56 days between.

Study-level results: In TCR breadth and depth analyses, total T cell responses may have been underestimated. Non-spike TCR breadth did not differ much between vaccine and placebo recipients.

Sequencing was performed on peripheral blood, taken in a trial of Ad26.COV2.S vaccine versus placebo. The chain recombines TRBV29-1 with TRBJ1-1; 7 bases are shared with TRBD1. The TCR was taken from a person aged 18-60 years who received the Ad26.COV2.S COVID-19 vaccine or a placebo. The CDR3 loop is CSNANQGGRLMNTEAFF. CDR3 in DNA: TGCAGCAATGCCAATCAGGGGGGCAGACTTATGAACACTGAAGCTTTCTTT.